The source of this TCR beta chain is a study of CD8+ T cells in alopecia areata. Across the whole study: Administration of oral tofacitinib to treated patients was at 5 to 10 mg twice daily.

After isolation, RNA underwent reverse transcription to generate cDNA as the sequencing template. Clones were read by immunoSEQ multiplex PCR, and TCRdb kept only the in-frame ones, dropping some. Of 110,000 to 150,000 clones in the sample, roughly four fifths were seen once. About this clone: The antigen remains unidentified.

Overall study findings and caveats: Many expanded lesional clones stayed in scalp and blood while on tofacitinib. Treatment with tofacitinib significantly lowered scalp clonality and reduced expanded CD8+ clones among the top 100. TCR sharing across patients was less clear than in mice, possibly HLA-related.

Indicated treatment: oral pan-JAK inhibitor, 5-10 mg twice daily. The material sequenced was CD8+ T cells sorted from blood, taken at week 4, from a patient treated with tofacitinib. This sequence originates from a human donor with alopecia areata.

CDR3 sequence (DNA): TGTGCCAGCAGCGTCCTAGCGACCCTCGCCTACAATGAGCAGTTCTTC. Its translation: CASSVLATLAYNEQFF. This chain joins TRBV9 and TRBJ2-1, with D possibly TRBD2 on 6 matching bases. Germline CDR1 reads SGDLS; CDR2 reads YYNGEE. There are 16 residues in the CDR3. Trimming cost V 2 bases and J 2 bases, with 14 bases left between them.